One sample yielded the 27 T cell receptor beta chains listed below, sequenced in a study of identical twins. One entry per CDR3 protein, called by TCRdb with MiXCR from the 5' RACE reads. The sample lists about 730,000 distinct CDR3 sequences; approximately 21% were seen once. Another study also made use of these data, one on T cells expressing NK-cell markers.

The specimen sequenced was PBMCs. The source of these receptors is a woman between 18 and 29 years old in good health.

J is TRBJ2-1 and V is TRBV4-2, with 10 nucleotides matching TRBD2. The germline CDR1 and CDR2 sequences are LGHNA and YNFKEQ. The CDR3 runs to 18 residues. With 0 bases clipped from V and 6 bases from J, the junction kept 11 bases outside the gene matches. Written as DNA, the CDR3 is TGTGCCAGCAGCCAAGATCAGGTGGCTAGCGGGGGTTTCAATGAGCAGTTCTTC. This gives the protein CASSQDQVASGGFNEQFF.

V and J are TRBV6-2 or TRBV6-3 and TRBJ2-1; 9 positions match TRBD2. With V trimmed by 0 bases and J by 5 bases, 8 bases remained unmatched. There are 17 residues in the CDR3. The germline V gene encodes CDR1 MNHEY and CDR2 SVGEGT. DNA of the CDR3: TGTGCCAGCAGTTACTCTAAAGTAGCGGGGGTCGACAATGAGCAGTTCTTC. Translated, it gives CASSYSKVAGVDNEQFF.

The chain employs TRBV6-1 and TRBJ2-7; 10 nucleotides match TRBD1. V lost 6 bases to trimming and J lost 2 bases; unmatched junction nucleotides: 10. CDR3 length: 16 residues. Germline V gives CDR1 MNHNS, CDR2 SASEGT. This CDR3 reads CASSSPGQGPPYEQYF. In nucleotides, the CDR3 is TGTGCCAGCAGCTCCCCGGGACAGGGGCCTCCCTACGAGCAGTACTTC.

The CDR3 loop reads CASSLLASSEQYF. CDR3 nucleotides: TGCGCCAGCAGCTTACTAGCTTCATCCGAGCAGTACTTC. The chain employs TRBV5-1 and TRBJ2-7, with a possible D match to TRBD2 (6 bases). Germline CDR1 SGHRS, CDR2 YFSETQ. V dropped 2 bases and J dropped 6 bases, with 12 bases sitting between them. CDR3 length: 13 amino acids.

This rearrangement joins TRBV4-3 to TRBJ1-6, with a weak D call TRBD1 (6 bases). In germline, CDR1 is LGHNA, CDR2 YSLEER. The CDR3 is 13 amino acids. V was trimmed by 3 bases and J by 10 bases, leaving 10 bases between them. The CDR3 bases are TGCGCCAGCAGCCAGGGACAATACTCACCCCTCCACTTT. Encoded protein: CASSQGQYSPLHF.

This clonotype was counted at least ten times. This chain joins TRBV20-1 and TRBJ2-1; possible D gene TRBD1, 6 bases. This CDR3 contains 18 residues. Per germline, CDR1 DFQATT and CDR2 SNEGSKA (reference sequence). Trimming removed 3 bases at V and 2 bases at J, with 23 bases between. The CDR3 spells CSARYPYSRGIAYNEQFF. CDR3 coding DNA: TGCAGTGCTAGGTACCCGTATTCTAGGGGGATCGCCTACAATGAGCAGTTCTTC.

This clonotype was seen a few times. V and J are TRBV20-1 and TRBJ2-3; 12 bases agree with TRBD2. The germline V gene encodes CDR1 DFQATT and CDR2 SNEGSKA (reference sequence). The V segment lost 0 bases and the J segment 4 bases; nucleotides outside the gene matches: 5. This CDR3 comprises 16 residues. As DNA, the CDR3 is TGCAGTGCTAGAGATCTACTAGCGGGGGGACCAGATACGCAGTATTTT. Its protein is CSARDLLAGGPDTQYF.

The chain couples TRBV6-4 to TRBJ2-3, with 14 bases fitting TRBD2. The germline CDR1 and CDR2 sequences are MRHNA and SNTAGT. V was pared by 0 bases and J by 5 bases, with 7 bases of the junction left unmatched. This CDR3 contains 18 residues. In DNA, the CDR3 is TGTGCCAGCAGTGACTCGACTAGCGGGGGGGCCGGGGGAGATACGCAGTATTTT. Translation: CASSDSTSGGAGGDTQYF.

This rearrangement joins TRBV20-1 to TRBJ2-3; no reliable D call. Germline V gives CDR1 DFQATT, CDR2 SNEGSKA (reference sequence). V gave up 0 bases and J gave up 7 bases, with 11 bases separating them. This CDR3 is 13 amino acids long. The CDR3 nucleotides are TGCAGTGCTAGAGATTACTCCCTAAATACGCAGTATTTT. It specifies CSARDYSLNTQYF.

In this sample, this clonotype turned up many times. The chain has TRBV20-1 and TRBJ2-5; 9 bases match TRBD2. Germline V gives CDR1 DFQATT, CDR2 SNEGSKA (reference sequence). The trim removed 0 bases at V and 0 bases at J, leaving 2 bases unmatched. CDR3 size: 15 residues. CDR3 in amino acids: CSARDASGNQETQYF. CDR3 DNA: TGCAGTGCTAGAGATGCTAGCGGGAACCAAGAGACCCAGTACTTC.

This clonotype was seen a single time. This rearrangement joins TRBV21-1 to TRBJ2-7; whether TRBD1, the table's D call, matches the DNA was not checked. TRBV21-1 is a recognized pseudogene. CDR3 length: 16 amino acids. CDR3 bases: TGTGCCAGCAGCGGAGAAGTCGGGACAGGGCACTACGAGCAGTACTTC. It codes for CASSGEVGTGHYEQYF.

The gene calls are TRBV7-9 and TRBJ2-1; no clear D gene. Trimming cost V 3 bases and J 1 base, with 10 bases left between them. There are 15 residues in the CDR3. Germline assignment: CDR1 SEHNR and CDR2 FQNEAQ (reference sequence). CDR3 protein: CASSFHIRSYNEQFF. In DNA, the CDR3 is TGTGCCAGCAGCTTTCATATCCGATCCTACAATGAGCAGTTCTTC. Supplemented by reference TRBV7-9 and TRBJ2-1, the full variable domain reads DTGVSQNPRHKITKRGQNVTFRCDPISEHNRLYWYRQTLGQGPEFLTYFQNEAQLEKSRLLSDRFSAERPKGSFSTLEIQRTEQGDSAMYLCASSFHIRSYNEQFFGPGTRLTVL.

V gene TRBV5-1 combines with J gene TRBJ2-7; the D is unclear. Germline V lookup: CDR1 SGHRS, CDR2 YFSETQ. The CDR3 extends over 13 amino acids. V was trimmed by 1 base and J by 5 bases, leaving 10 bases between them. CDR3 amino acids: CASSLIGPDEQYF. CDR3 DNA sequence: TGCGCCAGCAGCTTGATAGGGCCGGACGAGCAGTACTTC.

In nucleotides, the CDR3 is TGTGCCATCAGTGACTCAAGGAACACTGAAGCTTTCTTT. It is translated as CAISDSRNTEAFF. The rearrangement uses TRBV10-3 and TRBJ1-1, with D hard to call. V dropped 3 bases and J dropped 1 base, with 6 bases sitting between them. Germline lookup yields CDR1 ENHRY and CDR2 SYGVKD. The CDR3 is made up of 13 amino acids.

CDR3 region: CASSRGTGTGELFF. Written as DNA, the CDR3 is TGTGCCAGCAGCCGCGGGACTGGCACCGGGGAGCTGTTTTTT. The chain joins TRBV5-5 to TRBJ2-2, with D possibly being TRBD2 (6 bases). This CDR3 is built from 14 residues. Deletions cut 4 bases from V and 4 bases from J, with 11 bases between. From germline, CDR1 is SGHKS and CDR2 YYEKEE (reference sequence). Combining the CDR3 with reference TRBV5-5 and TRBJ2-2 gives the whole variable domain DAGVTQSPTHLIKTRGQQVTLRCSPISGHKSVSWYQQVLGQGPQFIFQYYEKEERGRGNFPDRFSARQFPNYSSELNVNALLLGDSALYLCASSRGTGTGELFFGEGSRLTVL.

This clonotype was seen a handful of times. The chain recombines TRBV7-6 with TRBJ2-1, with 9 bases fitting TRBD2. CDR3 size: 15 residues. The V and J ends lost 3 bases and 4 bases, in that order; junction bases with no gene match: 4. Per germline, CDR1 SGHVS and CDR2 FNYEAQ. In DNA form, the CDR3 reads TGTGCCAGCAGCTTGAAGCGGGAGGTTTACAATGAGCAGTTCTTC. This translates into CASSLKREVYNEQFF.

This clonotype was detected only a few times. The V gene is TRBV7-6, the J gene TRBJ2-2, with D perhaps TRBD1 (5 bases). The germline V gene encodes CDR1 SGHVS and CDR2 FNYEAQ. The CDR3 loop spans 13 amino acids. V was trimmed by 7 bases and J by 7 bases, leaving 13 bases between them. The CDR3 reads CASIQGIDGELFF. In DNA, the CDR3 is TGTGCCAGCATCCAGGGAATTGACGGGGAGCTGTTTTTT.

This chain links TRBV11-3 with TRBJ2-2, with D possibly TRBD2 on 6 matching bases. This CDR3 spans 17 amino acids. In germline, CDR1 is SGHNT, CDR2 YENEEA. Trimming took 0 bases from V and 1 from J, leaving 12 bases between them. The CDR3 protein is CASSLDSGGMNTGELFF. CDR3 coding DNA: TGTGCCAGCAGCTTAGATTCCGGAGGGATGAACACCGGGGAGCTGTTTTTT. The entire variable domain, with the rest obtained from reference TRBV11-3 and TRBJ2-2, is as follows: EAGVVQSPRYKIIEKKQPVAFWCNPISGHNTLYWYLQNLGQGPELLIRYENEEAVDDSQLPKDRFSAERLKGVDSTLKIQPAELGDSAVYLCASSLDSGGMNTGELFFGEGSRLTVL.

V and J are TRBV27 and TRBJ2-1, with 12 bases aligning to TRBD2. The CDR3 totals 16 residues. Germline CDR1 reads MNHEY; CDR2 reads SMNVEV (reference sequence). J was trimmed by 6 bases and V by 4 bases; bases with no gene match: 7. CDR3 nucleotide sequence: TGTGCCAGCAGTTCCCTAGCGGGAGGGCCAAGCAATGAGCAGTTCTTC. Residues: CASSSLAGGPSNEQFF.

The genes are TRBV12-3 or TRBV12-4 and TRBJ1-2; the D is unclear. The CDR3 has 13 residues. The germline V and J ends were trimmed by 3 bases and 3 bases, with 8 bases remaining between them. As DNA, the CDR3 is TGTGCCAGCAGTTTCGGACGGTACTATGGCTACACCTTC. Translation: CASSFGRYYGYTF.

This clonotype was detected a few times. The rearrangement joins TRBV29-1 to TRBJ2-1, with 8 bases that match TRBD2. The V and J ends lost 5 bases and 1 base, in that order; junction bases with no gene match: 4. Germline lookup yields CDR1 SQVTM and CDR2 ANQGSEA. CDR3 length: 14 amino acids. Here the CDR3 reads CSVTGTSSYNEQFF. The CDR3 DNA reads as TGCAGCGTTACCGGGACTAGTTCCTACAATGAGCAGTTCTTC.

This clonotype was detected a few times. The rearrangement joins TRBV7-2 to TRBJ2-7, with 7 nucleotides matching TRBD2. Germline CDR1 reads SGHTA; CDR2 reads FQGNSA. The V and J ends lost 0 bases and 7 bases, in that order; junction bases with no gene match: 6. The CDR3 loop spans 14 amino acids. The CDR3, as DNA: TGTGCCAGCAGCTTAGCAGGACTAGTGGGGGAGCAGTACTTC. Its translation is CASSLAGLVGEQYF. Full variable domain (missing parts from reference TRBV7-2 and TRBJ2-7): GAGVSQSPSNKVTEKGKDVELRCDPISGHTALYWYRQSLGQGLEFLIYFQGNSAPDKSGLPSDRFSAERTGGSVSTLTIQRTQQEDSAVYLCASSLAGLVGEQYFGPGTRLTVT.

This clonotype was observed a few times. The chain is built from TRBV3-1 and TRBJ2-7; no clear D gene. V lost 1 base, J lost 0 bases, and 10 bases lay in between. This CDR3 spans 15 amino acids. Germline V gene lookup returns CDR1 LGHDT and CDR2 YNNKEL (reference sequence). The CDR3 loop is CASSQVAASSYEQYF. CDR3 bases: TGTGCCAGCAGCCAAGTCGCGGCGAGCTCCTACGAGCAGTACTTC.

Only a few counts were recorded for this clonotype. The chain recombines TRBV12-3 or TRBV12-4 with TRBJ1-5; no reliable D call. With 6 bases removed from V and 6 bases from J, the gap between germline ends came to 15 bases. The CDR3 spans 14 residues. Written as DNA, the CDR3 is TGTGCCAGCAGCCGAGTAGCGTTCGGTCAGCCCCAGCATTTT. Its translation is CASSRVAFGQPQHF.

This clonotype was counted only a few times. The J gene is TRBJ2-7, the V gene TRBV9; 8 positions match TRBD1. This CDR3 is built from 15 residues. In germline, CDR1 is SGDLS, CDR2 YYNGEE. Trimming cost V 4 bases and J 0 bases; bases outside gene matches: 6. In nucleotides, the CDR3 is TGTGCCAGCAGCACCAGGACAGGGAGCTCCTACGAGCAGTACTTC. This encodes CASSTRTGSSYEQYF.

The rearrangement uses TRBV12-3 or TRBV12-4 and TRBJ2-7; no firm D call. The V gene lost 6 bases and the J gene lost 9 bases, with 15 bases spanning the gap. The CDR3 has 12 amino acids. In DNA form, the CDR3 reads TGTGCCAGCAGCTTTACAGCTAGTAGGCAGTACTTC. As protein: CASSFTASRQYF.

The chain links TRBV12-3 or TRBV12-4 to TRBJ1-1; D is unclear. V lost 5 bases and J 6 bases, leaving 13 bases between the germline ends. This CDR3 is built from 13 residues. CDR3 loop: CASSPTLRPEAFF. CDR3 sequence (DNA): TGTGCCAGCAGTCCTACTCTAAGGCCTGAAGCTTTCTTT.